This passage covers 25 T cell receptor beta chains from one sample sequenced in a study of memory CD4+ T cells and cytomegalovirus serostatus. Profiling relied on immunoSEQ multiplex PCR, and the TCRdb table lists in-frame clones only, not all of them. The sample shows tens of thousands of clones, around 80% of them seen only once. The sort gate was single viable CD3+CD4+CD8-CD45RO+ cells for memory CD4+ T cells. Sequenced material: memory CD4+ T cells from blood. Source of these receptors: an adult in good health and CMV-seronegative.

This clone was seen more than once but under ten times. J is TRBJ1-1 and V is TRBV27, with 12 bases aligning to TRBD1. Germline lookup yields CDR1 MNHEY and CDR2 SMNVEV (reference sequence). Losses at the gene ends were 6 bases for V and 5 bases for J; bases not matched to a gene: 16. The CDR3 is 18 amino acids. Here the CDR3 reads CASSSSGDRGLWGTEAFF. CDR3 nucleotides: TGTGCCAGCAGCTCCTCTGGGGACAGGGGGCTCTGGGGGACTGAAGCTTTCTTT.

This clone came up a few times. This chain connects TRBV5-1 to TRBJ2-2; no clear D gene. Deletions cut 4 bases from V and 5 bases from J, with 9 bases between. Germline V gene lookup returns CDR1 SGHRS and CDR2 YFSETQ. The CDR3 consists of 13 residues. CDR3 amino acids: CASSMTITGELFF. CDR3 DNA sequence: TGCGCCAGCAGCATGACAATAACCGGGGAGCTGTTTTTT.

The V call is TRBV14, the J call TRBJ1-3; D is undetermined. The CDR3 is made up of 15 amino acids. Looked up from germline, CDR1 is SGHDN and CDR2 is FVKESK. V lost 4 bases and J 3 bases, leaving 13 bases between the germline ends. This CDR3 is CASSPLGLFGNTIYF. CDR3 bases: TGTGCCAGCAGCCCGCTAGGTCTCTTTGGAAACACCATATATTTT.

The genes are TRBV7-6 and TRBJ2-7; unclear D gene. Between the trimmed V and J ends, which lost 1 base and 5 bases, there was a span of 3 bases. Germline V gene sequence: CDR1 SGHVS, CDR2 FNYEAQ. This CDR3 has 11 amino acids. CDR3 bases: TGTGCCAGCAGCTTAGGAGACGAGCAGTACTTC. Protein: CASSLGDEQYF.

The chain links TRBV6-6 to TRBJ2-7; D perhaps matches TRBD1 (5 bases). This CDR3 has 14 residues. The germline V gene has CDR1 MNHNY and CDR2 SVGAGI (reference sequence). The ends were cut back, 0 bases at V and 3 bases at J, with 9 bases in the middle. CDR3 bases: TGTGCCAGCAGTTACTCAGGGCAGGGCTACGAGCAGTACTTC. Protein product: CASSYSGQGYEQYF.

V gene TRBV6-1 combines with J gene TRBJ2-1; 10 bases are a match to TRBD2. The V gene end was trimmed by 3 bases and the J gene end by 6 bases; junction bases not matched to a gene: 5. There are 15 residues in the CDR3. Germline CDR1 MNHNS, CDR2 SASEGT. CDR3 loop: CASSELAGVPNEQFF. CDR3 DNA sequence: TGTGCCAGCAGTGAGCTAGCGGGGGTCCCCAATGAGCAGTTCTTC.

The rearrangement joins TRBV5-1 to TRBJ2-7; weak D call: TRBD1 (6 bases). V shed 4 bases and J shed 2 bases, with 22 bases lying between them. In germline, CDR1 is SGHRS, CDR2 YFSETQ. The CDR3 contains 17 residues. The CDR3 DNA is TGCGCCAGCAGCCGGGCTAAGGGTACAGGGATGACCTACGAGCAGTACTTC. Protein product: CASSRAKGTGMTYEQYF. Supplemented by reference TRBV5-1 and TRBJ2-7, the full variable domain reads KAGVTQTPRYLIKTRGQQVTLSCSPISGHRSVSWYQQTPGQGLQFLFEYFSETQRNKGNFPGRFSGRQFSNSRSEMNVSTLELGDSALYLCASSRAKGTGMTYEQYFGPGTRLTVT.

V and J are TRBV6-1 and TRBJ1-5; perhaps TRBD1 as D (5 bases). The CDR3 consists of 12 residues. Germline V gene sequence: CDR1 MNHNS, CDR2 SASEGT. Trimming left V 6 bases short and J 10 bases short, with 13 bases between. The CDR3 DNA reads TGTGCCAGCAGGGGGACGTCCGGTCCCCAGCATTTT. As protein: CASRGTSGPQHF.

The DNA of the CDR3 is TGTGCCAGCAGCCCGGATGGGAACAACAGATACAATGAGCAGTTCTTC. This encodes CASSPDGNNRYNEQFF. The V call is TRBV4-2, the J call TRBJ2-1; no firm D call. The CDR3 has 16 residues. Looked up from germline, CDR1 is LGHNA and CDR2 is YNFKEQ. V was clipped by 4 bases and J by 4 bases, with 17 bases between them.

This clone appeared a few times. This chain links TRBV10-1 with TRBJ2-3, with TRBD2 matching 7 bases. Germline V gene lookup returns CDR1 WNHNN and CDR2 SYGVQD (reference sequence). With V trimmed by 0 bases and J by 4 bases, 4 bases remained unmatched. The CDR3 loop spans 15 amino acids. The chain's CDR3 is CASSESGGGADTQYF. As DNA, the CDR3 is TGCGCCAGCAGTGAGTCGGGGGGGGGAGCAGATACGCAGTATTTT.

V is TRBV19 and J is TRBJ1-5; no definite D call. This CDR3 is 15 amino acids long. The V gene lost 0 bases and the J gene lost 5 bases, with 11 bases spanning the gap. Looked up from germline, CDR1 is LNHDA and CDR2 is SQIVND (reference sequence). CDR3 sequence reads: CASSIERRIHQPQHF. As DNA, the CDR3 is TGTGCCAGTAGTATAGAGAGACGGATCCATCAGCCCCAGCATTTT.

The chain combines TRBV5-4 with TRBJ1-2; the match to TRBD1 covers 9 bases. Unmatched junction bases numbered 5, after V lost 4 bases and J lost 7 bases. Germline CDR1 SGHNT, CDR2 YYREEE (reference sequence). This CDR3 is built from 13 residues. The CDR3 here is CASSGQGLGGYTF. The CDR3 DNA is TGTGCCAGCAGCGGACAGGGGTTGGGTGGCTACACCTTC.

The chain couples TRBV28 to TRBJ1-2, with 10 positions matching TRBD1. CDR1 is MDHEN, CDR2 SYDVKM, per germline. V lost 3 bases, J lost 8 bases, and 6 bases stayed unmatched. The CDR3 is 14 amino acids. The CDR3 reads CASSLTGGLNGYTF. The CDR3 DNA reads as TGTGCCAGCAGTTTGACAGGGGGCCTTAACGGCTACACCTTC.

The gene calls are TRBV6-6 and TRBJ1-6; no reliable D call. The germline V gene encodes CDR1 MNHNY and CDR2 SVGAGI (reference sequence). This CDR3 has 15 amino acids. V was shortened by 6 bases and J by 0 bases, with 9 bases between the two germline ends. The DNA of the CDR3 is TGTGCCAGCAGGGTGGATCACTCCTATAATTCACCCCTCCACTTT. Amino acids: CASRVDHSYNSPLHF.

The chain combines TRBV5-1 with TRBJ1-1; D may be TRBD1 (5 bases). The CDR3 spans 14 residues. Germline-derived CDR1 and CDR2 are SGHRS and YFSETQ. The ends were cut back, 5 bases at V and 1 base at J, with 12 bases in the middle. CDR3 sequence: CASRYQGSNTEAFF. As DNA, the CDR3 is TGCGCCAGCAGGTACCAGGGCTCGAACACTGAAGCTTTCTTT.

V gene TRBV9 combines with J gene TRBJ1-5; weak D call: TRBD1 (5 bases). This CDR3 comprises 15 residues. Germline V gene sequence: CDR1 SGDLS, CDR2 YYNGEE. The V gene lost 1 base and the J gene lost 9 bases, with 17 bases spanning the gap. This CDR3 is CASSVRDGGFWPQHF. CDR3 bases: TGTGCCAGCAGCGTAAGGGACGGCGGGTTCTGGCCCCAGCATTTT.

The gene calls are TRBV18 and TRBJ2-3, with 9 bases lining up with TRBD1. Germline trimming cut 10 bases from V and 1 base from J; bases unmatched to any gene: 3. This CDR3 is built from 13 residues. Germline CDR1 and CDR2: KGHSH and LQKENI. The CDR3: CATDRGGTDTQYF. CDR3 coding DNA: TGTGCCACTGACAGGGGGGGCACAGATACGCAGTATTTT.

This chain connects TRBV7-9 to TRBJ2-5; TRBD2 is a possible D gene (6 bases). V lost 5 bases to trimming and J lost 5 bases, with 12 bases between them. The CDR3 length is 13 residues. Germline assignment: CDR1 SEHNR and CDR2 FQNEAQ (reference sequence). CDR3: CASSRGVSETQYF. The CDR3 region has the DNA TGTGCCAGCAGCCGCGGGGTGTCGGAGACCCAGTACTTC.

By frequency in the sample, this clone is medium-sized. The sample holds other DNA sequences that translate to the same CDR3. V gene TRBV19 combines with J gene TRBJ1-2; D gene ambiguous. V was trimmed by 3 bases and J by 4 bases, leaving 6 bases between them. The CDR3 spans 12 residues. Germline CDR1 LNHDA, CDR2 SQIVND (reference sequence). The CDR3 DNA sequence: TGTGCCAGTAGTATGCCCGTCTATGGCTACACCTTC. It specifies CASSMPVYGYTF.

V gene TRBV9 combines with J gene TRBJ1-2; 8 bases are a match to TRBD1. After removal of 3 bases from V and 0 bases from J, the junction contained 4 bases not matched to a gene. The CDR3 has 15 amino acids. The germline CDR1 and CDR2 sequences are SGDLS and YYNGEE. This chain's CDR3 is CASSAGQATNYGYTF. In DNA, the CDR3 is TGTGCCAGCAGCGCGGGACAGGCAACTAACTATGGCTACACCTTC. Supplemented by reference TRBV9 and TRBJ1-2, the full variable domain reads DSGVTQTPKHLITATGQRVTLRCSPRSGDLSVYWYQQSLDQGLQFLIQYYNGEERAKGNILERFSAQQFPDLHSELNLSSLELGDSALYFCASSAGQATNYGYTFGSGTRLTVV.

The chain links TRBV28 to TRBJ2-1; a weak D match, TRBD2 (5 bases). V was shortened by 5 bases and J by 6 bases, with 11 bases between the two germline ends. The CDR3 is 13 residues long. Germline CDR1 is MDHEN and CDR2 is SYDVKM. CDR3 sequence reads: CASSVPSPNEQFF. The CDR3 DNA follows: TGTGCCAGCAGTGTACCTAGCCCCAATGAGCAGTTCTTC.

This chain links TRBV15 with TRBJ1-1; D is unresolved. V shed 0 bases and J shed 4 bases, with 12 bases lying between them. The CDR3 contains 15 residues. The V gene's germline CDR1 is LNHNV and CDR2 YYDKDF (reference sequence). The CDR3 coding sequence is TGTGCCACCAGCAGAGACCTACAGAGGAGCACTGAAGCTTTCTTT. Residues: CATSRDLQRSTEAFF.

This chain connects TRBV18 to TRBJ1-2, with 7 bases fitting TRBD1. From germline, CDR1 is KGHSH and CDR2 LQKENI. This CDR3 is built from 16 residues. V gave up 0 bases and J gave up 4 bases; unmatched junction bases: 8. The CDR3 bases are TGTGCCAGCTCACCACCTACTCCCGACAGGGCCTATGGCTACACCTTC. Its protein is CASSPPTPDRAYGYTF.

This rearrangement joins TRBV5-1 to TRBJ2-5; TRBD1 aligns across 10 bases. This CDR3 region has 15 residues. From germline, CDR1 is SGHRS and CDR2 YFSETQ. J lost 2 bases, V lost 3 bases, and 4 bases had no gene match. CDR3 in amino acids: CASSSPGQGQETQYF. The CDR3 DNA reads TGCGCCAGCAGCTCGCCGGGACAGGGGCAAGAGACCCAGTACTTC.

The count of this clone is one. The chain joins TRBV11-2 to TRBJ1-1; D call uncertain. The CDR3 sequence is 13 residues long. Per germline, CDR1 SGHAT and CDR2 FQNNGV. The V end was cut by 0 bases, the J end by 5 bases, with 7 bases between. CDR3 residues: CASSLEGRTEAFF. As DNA, the CDR3 is TGTGCCAGCAGCTTAGAGGGGAGAACTGAAGCTTTCTTT.